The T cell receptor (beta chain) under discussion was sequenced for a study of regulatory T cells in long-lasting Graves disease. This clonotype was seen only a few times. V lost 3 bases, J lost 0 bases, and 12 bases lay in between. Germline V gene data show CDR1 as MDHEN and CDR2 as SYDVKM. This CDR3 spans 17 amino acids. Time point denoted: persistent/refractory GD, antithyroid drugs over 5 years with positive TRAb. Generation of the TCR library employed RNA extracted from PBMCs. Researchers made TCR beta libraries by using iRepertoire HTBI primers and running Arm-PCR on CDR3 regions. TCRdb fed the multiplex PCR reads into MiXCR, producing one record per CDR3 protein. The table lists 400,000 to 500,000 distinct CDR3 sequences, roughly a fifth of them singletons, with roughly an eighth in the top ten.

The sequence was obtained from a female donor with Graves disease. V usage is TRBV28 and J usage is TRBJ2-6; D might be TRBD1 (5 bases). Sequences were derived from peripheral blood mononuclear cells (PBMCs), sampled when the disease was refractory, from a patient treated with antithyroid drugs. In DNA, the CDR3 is TGTGCCAGCAGTTTTACAGGCAAATTCTCTGGGGCCAACGTCCTGACTTTC. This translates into CASSFTGKFSGANVLTF.